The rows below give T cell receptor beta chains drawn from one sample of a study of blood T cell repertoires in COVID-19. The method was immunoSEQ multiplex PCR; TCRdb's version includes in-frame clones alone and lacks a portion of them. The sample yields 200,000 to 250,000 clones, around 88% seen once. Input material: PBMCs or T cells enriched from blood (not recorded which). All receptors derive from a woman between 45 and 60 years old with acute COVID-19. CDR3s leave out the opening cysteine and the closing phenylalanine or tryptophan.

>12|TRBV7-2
ASSLDSGSYEQY
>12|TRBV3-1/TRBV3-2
ASRLKGAISPLH
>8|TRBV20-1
SATGETQY
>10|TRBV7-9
ASSTGYYGYT
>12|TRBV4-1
ASSHLGGGYGYT
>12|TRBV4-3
ASSQAGGSYEQY
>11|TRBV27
ASSPGTDYGYT
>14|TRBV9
ASSHSRGGGSYEQY
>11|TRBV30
AWSLTGAGEQY
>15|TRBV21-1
ASSKVTGGPSNQPQH
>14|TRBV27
ASSLSRSTNTGELF
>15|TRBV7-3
ASSLKVGGLSYNEQF
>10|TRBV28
ASSPRSYGYT
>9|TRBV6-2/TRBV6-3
ASSGDSPLH
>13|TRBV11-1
ASSLRQGVVNEQF
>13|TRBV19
ASSKMIQAAGGYT
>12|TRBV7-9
ASSQDRLNQPQH
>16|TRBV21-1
ASSTTENPGQLNTEAF
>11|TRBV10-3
AISEKGLGEQY
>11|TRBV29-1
SVNSVLNTEAF
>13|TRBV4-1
ASSQEVRDSYEQY
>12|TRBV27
ASSSWADNQPQH
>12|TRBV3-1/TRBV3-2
ASSPRGLLVEQY
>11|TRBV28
ASSHPTGEAQY
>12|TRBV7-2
ASSWGDRVYGYT
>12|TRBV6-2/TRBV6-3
ASSLSGIHQPQH
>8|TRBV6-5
ATFGWEAF
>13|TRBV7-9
ASNYGDRTLNEQF
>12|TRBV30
AWSSGQGRYGYT
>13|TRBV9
ASTKFGGNRYGYT
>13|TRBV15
ATSRPGLARAEQF
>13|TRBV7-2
ASSLNSGLVYEQY
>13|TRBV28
ASSLSSGGRYGYT
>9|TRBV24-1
ATSAGGEQY
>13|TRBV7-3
ASSLTGRGSYEQY
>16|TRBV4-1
ASSQGPGTPLNSYEQY
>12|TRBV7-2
ASRPGIGTDTQY
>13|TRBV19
ASSGTSGSYNEQF
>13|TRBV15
ATSREGARNTEAF
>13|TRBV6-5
ASRTGTGGKETQY
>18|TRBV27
ASSFFQSRGRGSSYNEQF
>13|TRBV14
ASSLPGQIFYEQY
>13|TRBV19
ASSLGLAGYNEQF